This TCR beta chain is from a study of T cells in Graves' hyperthyroidism and ophthalmopathy. Turning to the study itself: Peripheral blood sampling occurred at initial diagnosis, before any treatment.

TCR beta CDR3 sequences were amplified from RNA transcripts. An initial round of RT-PCR targeting the TCR CDR3 relied on the HTBI primer set. TCRdb analysed the multiplex PCR reads with MiXCR anew, one entry per CDR3 protein. The sample has 700,000 or so distinct CDR3 sequences; around 17% are singletons. This clonotype was counted at least ten times. Among the patients, aged 18 to 65, hyperthyroidism was newly diagnosed and had lasted under 2 months. Patients showing uncontrolled infection, other autoimmune disease, pregnancy or lactation were ineligible. Germline V gives CDR1 KGHSH, CDR2 LQKENI. The length of the CDR3 is 13 residues. V was clipped by 5 bases and J by 6 bases; unmatched bases: 6.

The receptor was isolated from a man younger than 35 with Graves' hyperthyroidism. Material: blood. V gene TRBV18 combines with J gene TRBJ2-7; TRBD2 matches at 8 bases. CDR3: CASSDGLALEQYF. For the CDR3, the DNA is TGTGCCAGCTCAGACGGACTAGCCCTCGAGCAGTACTTC. Full variable domain (rest looked up from reference TRBV18 and TRBJ2-7): NAGVMQNPRHLVRRRGQEARLRCSPMKGHSHVYWYRQLPEEGLKFMVYLQKENIIDESGMPKERFSAEFPKEGPSILRIQQVVRGDSAAYFCASSDGLALEQYFGPGTRLTVT.